Given below is one TCR beta chain in context. In the study's own analysis: Sequenced samples showed a median of approximately 96,000 TCRs each, with counts running from about 20,000 to 690,000. One entry per CDR3 protein results from TCRdb running MiXCR on the RACE reads. The V and J calls reflect TCRdb's pipeline rather than the authors' work. The sample records some 64,000 distinct CDR3 sequences, 9.5% to 12% being singletons. This sample is drawn from a study of human T cells and chemical hapten exposure. Study details: Subjects had 2% DPC placed on about 2 cm by about 2 cm of upper inner arm skin for sensitization.

Germline V CDR1 and CDR2: SQVTM, ANQGSEA. The CDR3 is 14 residues long. Trimming took 4 bases from V and 9 from J, leaving 16 bases between them. Time point given: patch test 3, about 24 weeks after DPC sensitization. Treatment reported: therapeutic diphenylcyclopropenone sensitization with weekly scalp DPC. The starting material, unfractionated whole blood, was used for total RNA extraction. The rearrangement joins TRBV29-1 to TRBJ1-6; tentatively, D is TRBD1 (5 bases). The TCR comes from a woman in her thirties with alopecia areata. Some clones in this sample may be carry-over from other donors' samples. The specimen was whole blood, collected in connection with sensitization to the hapten diphenylcyclopropenone (DPC). The CDR3 sequence is CSVVEGPLGSPLHF. CDR3 DNA sequence: TGCAGCGTTGTTGAGGGGCCGCTGGGTTCACCCCTCCACTTT.